A single sample is the source of the 12 T cell receptor beta chains below, sequenced in a study of shared clonotypes between healthy human individuals. Here immunoSEQ multiplex PCR was the method, and the copy in TCRdb shows in-frame clones only, minus some. The table records about 2 million clones, about 94% of them present only once. Naive CD8 cells lacked CD45RO, underwent positive selection for CCR7 and left out terminally differentiated effector memory CD45RA+ cells. Sequenced input: naive CD8+ T cells sorted from blood. These receptors came from a man in his late teens or twenties in good health.

The CDR3 sequence is CASSFPGNEAFF. In nucleotides, the CDR3 is TGTGCCAGCAGCTTTCCGGGGAACGAAGCTTTCTTT. The chain carries TRBV7-9 and TRBJ1-1; D remains unclear. Germline values: CDR1 SEHNR, CDR2 FQNEAQ (reference sequence). Trimming left V 3 bases short and J 8 bases short, with 10 bases between. This CDR3 region has 12 residues.

The chain carries TRBV7-2 and TRBJ2-7, with D possibly matching TRBD2 (6 bases). V was trimmed by 5 bases and J by 2 bases, leaving 13 bases between them. The CDR3 sequence is 14 residues long. Germline CDR1 and CDR2: SGHTA and FQGNSA. For the CDR3, the DNA is TGTGCCAGCAGCCCGCCCGGGGGTGCCTACGAGCAGTACTTC. This gives the protein CASSPPGGAYEQYF.

The chain employs TRBV2 and TRBJ2-2; 8 bases line up with TRBD1. J gave up 0 bases and V 4 bases, and 4 bases lay outside the gene matches. This CDR3 region has 16 residues. Per germline, CDR1 SNHLY and CDR2 FYNNEI. CDR3 sequence reads: CASSGQDRANTGELFF. Written as DNA, the CDR3 is TGTGCCAGCAGTGGCCAGGACAGGGCGAACACCGGGGAGCTGTTTTTT.

This sequence joins TRBV7-6 and TRBJ2-5, with 10 bases matching TRBD2. The germline gives CDR1 SGHVS, CDR2 FNYEAQ. CDR3 size: 15 residues. The ends lost 5 bases at V and 7 bases at J; junction bases unmatched: 10. The CDR3 is CASSPGTSEVLTQYF. CDR3 coding DNA: TGTGCCAGCAGCCCGGGGACTAGCGAAGTTCTGACCCAGTACTTC.

The chain has TRBV4-1 and TRBJ2-3; either TRBD1 or TRBD2 may fit D (5 bases each). Germline V gene lookup returns CDR1 MGHRA and CDR2 YSYEKL. The CDR3 is 18 amino acids. Deletions cut 1 base from V and 3 bases from J, with 20 bases between. CDR3 in amino acids: CASSQAPPGTVGTDTQYF. The CDR3 coding sequence is TGCGCCAGCAGCCAAGCTCCCCCCGGGACCGTAGGGACAGATACGCAGTATTTT.

The chain is built from TRBV5-8 and TRBJ2-7; D unresolved. Germline CDR1 is SGHTS and CDR2 is YDEGEE. The CDR3 has 14 amino acids. Between the trimmed V and J ends, which lost 2 bases and 1 base, there was a span of 10 bases. The CDR3 DNA reads as TGTGCCAGCAGCTTCTTCTTAGGTTCCTACGAGCAGTACTTC. Its protein is CASSFFLGSYEQYF. Based on the CDR3 plus reference TRBV5-8 and TRBJ2-7, the full variable domain is EAGVTQSPTHLIKTRGQQATLRCSPISGHTSVYWYQQALGLGLQFLLWYDEGEERNRGNFPPRFSGRQFPNYSSELNVNALELEDSALYLCASSFFLGSYEQYFGPGTRLTVT.

V is TRBV4-3 and J is TRBJ1-1, with unresolved D. The CDR3 covers 17 residues. Germline loops: CDR1 LGHNA, CDR2 YSLEER. Deletions cut 0 bases from V and 4 bases from J, with 18 bases between. The CDR3 sequence: CASSQDLFSSEGTEAFF. The CDR3 nucleotides read TGCGCCAGCAGCCAAGATCTCTTCTCATCTGAGGGCACTGAAGCTTTCTTT.

The chain carries TRBV27 and TRBJ2-1; 7 bases are shared with TRBD2. The CDR3 consists of 15 residues. Germline V gene sequence: CDR1 MNHEY, CDR2 SMNVEV (reference sequence). The V gene end was trimmed by 2 bases and the J gene end by 5 bases; junction bases not matched to a gene: 6. CDR3 sequence: CASSLVSGGNNEQFF. CDR3 sequence (DNA): TGTGCCAGCAGTTTAGTTTCGGGAGGTAACAATGAGCAGTTCTTC.

This clone appeared a single time. The V gene is TRBV18, the J gene TRBJ2-7; tentatively, D is TRBD1 (5 bases). CDR3 size: 13 residues. Trimming removed 9 bases from V and 1 base from J, with 13 bases in between. From germline, CDR1 is KGHSH and CDR2 LQKENI. CDR3 bases: TGTGCCAGTGCCGGAGACAGTTCCTACGAGCAGTACTTC. This gives the protein CASAGDSSYEQYF. Complete variable domain (other parts from reference TRBV18 and TRBJ2-7): NAGVMQNPRHLVRRRGQEARLRCSPMKGHSHVYWYRQLPEEGLKFMVYLQKENIIDESGMPKERFSAEFPKEGPSILRIQQVVRGDSAAYFCASAGDSSYEQYFGPGTRLTVT.

V usage is TRBV11-2 and J usage is TRBJ2-7, with D unclear. Trimming pared 4 bases from V and 5 bases from J, leaving 12 bases between. The germline V gene encodes CDR1 SGHAT and CDR2 FQNNGV. CDR3 length: 13 amino acids. The CDR3 nucleotides are TGTGCCAGCAGCTCTGGACCCTGGAACGAGCAGTACTTC. This codes for CASSSGPWNEQYF. Full variable domain (missing parts from reference TRBV11-2 and TRBJ2-7): EAGVAQSPRYKIIEKRQSVAFWCNPISGHATLYWYQQILGQGPKLLIQFQNNGVVDDSQLPKDRFSAERLKGVDSTLKIQPAKLEDSAVYLCASSSGPWNEQYFGPGTRLTVT.

The chain joins TRBV12-5 to TRBJ2-7, with a tentative D call TRBD2 (5 bases). Germline V gene data show CDR1 as LGHNT and CDR2 as FRNRAP. The V end was cut by 5 bases, the J end by 0 bases, with 8 bases between. The CDR3 spans 13 residues. The CDR3 protein is CASGLGISYEQYF. The CDR3 DNA follows: TGTGCTAGTGGTCTCGGGATCTCCTACGAGCAGTACTTC.

The V and J genes are TRBV7-9 and TRBJ2-7, with TRBD2 as a possible D gene (6 bases). The germline V and J ends were trimmed by 8 bases and 3 bases, with 17 bases remaining between them. Germline V gene lookup returns CDR1 SEHNR and CDR2 FQNEAQ (reference sequence). The CDR3 has 14 residues. The CDR3 region is CASGVMGGNYEQYF. The DNA for the CDR3 is TGTGCCAGCGGGGTAATGGGGGGAAACTACGAGCAGTACTTC.